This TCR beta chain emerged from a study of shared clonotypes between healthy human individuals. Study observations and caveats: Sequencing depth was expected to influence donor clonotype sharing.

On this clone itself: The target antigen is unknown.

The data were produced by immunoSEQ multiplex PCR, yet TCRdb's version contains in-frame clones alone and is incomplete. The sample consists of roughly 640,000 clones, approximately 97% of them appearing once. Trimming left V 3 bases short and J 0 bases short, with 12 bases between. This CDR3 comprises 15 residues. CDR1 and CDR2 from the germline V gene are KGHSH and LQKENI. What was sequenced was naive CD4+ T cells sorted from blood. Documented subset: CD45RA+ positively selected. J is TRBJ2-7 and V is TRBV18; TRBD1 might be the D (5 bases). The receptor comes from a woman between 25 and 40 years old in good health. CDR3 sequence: CASSPAGISSYEQYF. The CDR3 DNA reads TGTGCCAGCTCACCCGCAGGGATTAGCTCCTACGAGCAGTACTTC.